The T cell receptor beta chain under discussion was sequenced for a study of blood T cells in healthy people across ages (dated by TCRdb to between 2014 and 2016). The study in broad terms: In model experiments, template switching captured about one uniquely barcoded TCR beta cDNA molecule for every two T cells. Using deep sequencing normalized with unique cDNA molecular identifiers, the study measured how TCR beta repertoire diversity changes with age. Four age groups were formed from the donors: young (average 16 years), middle-aged (around 39), aged (around 68) and long-lived (more than 75). To avoid experimental bias, donors of different ages were distributed randomly across sequencing lanes. Two additional independent replicas of 1 million unique cDNA reads from the same blood draw were analyzed for two donors (one aged 18 to 30 and one aged 80 or older).

Summary of the overall study and its limitations: Observed TCR beta diversity per million T cells fell roughly linearly with age, and a significant reduction was already apparent by age approximately 41. Conclusive comparison of naive and antigen-experienced compartments was prevented by the profiling of bulk unsorted PBMCs. The percentage of naive T cells measured by flow cytometry correlated strongly with observed TCR beta diversity. Because the CMV infection status of the donors was unknown, age-related changes in expanded clonotypes may potentially have been confounded. Compared with the aged group, the long-lived group had more naive CD4+ T cells, fewer expanded clones and increased TCR diversity, a pattern suggesting age selection. Estimates of total diversity from one million sequenced T cells were regarded as lower bounds and underestimates.

As to this clonotype: Its antigen specificity is not known. Base qualities were left out, and no much larger clone turns up one base away.

CDR1 and CDR2, per the germline V gene, are SGHDT and YYEEEE. Relative to germline, V is 1 base shorter and J is 15 bases shorter, with 20 bases between their ends. Measured from the cysteine to the phenylalanine, the CDR3 is 14 residues long. Only the CDR3 DNA is retained, 42 bases long and in frame from the first base. The roughly 38 donors, aged about 6 to 95 years, were systemically healthy Caucasian individuals from Russia. Around 10 milliliters of peripheral blood were collected from each donor into EDTA-treated Vacutainer tubes. Ficoll-Paque density-gradient centrifugation was used to isolate PBMCs, with at least 6.5 million per sample. Total RNA was extracted from PBMCs with Trizol reagent, with at least 5.5 micrograms obtained per sample. For every donor, flow cytometry on a PBMC aliquot measured the percentage of naive CD45RAhigh/CD27high T cells. Receptor amplification or capture employed 5' RACE. The instrument given in TCRdb is Illumina HiSeq 2500. A second about 6 to 11 cycle PCR used a sample-barcoded 5' primer and a J-beta primer mix. A unique molecular identifier was introduced onto each TCR beta cDNA molecule by a template-switch 5' adaptor carrying 12 random nucleotides. Each sample yielded at least 3 million CDR3-containing paired-end reads. All of the RNA was converted into first-strand cDNA using the Mint cDNA synthesis kit, with a TRBC-specific oligonucleotide serving as the primer. All cDNA was treated with uracil-DNA glycosylase and then went through a first 18-cycle PCR with the universal primers M1SS and BC2_uni_R. On the study's bioinformatics: Each sample was normalized by randomly selecting 1 million high-quality reads, each carrying a distinct molecular identifier. Reads with shared molecular identifiers were discarded instead of being binned into consensus sequences. MiTCR, set to a Q25 quality threshold and the strictest error-elimination algorithm, was used for CDR3 identification, clonotype clustering and error correction. A nonparametric unseen species model using Euler transformation provided a lower-bound estimate of total TCR beta diversity. TCRdb applied fastp at Q25 and MiXCR to the public reads, then kept only in-frame beta chains. Each record represents a unique CDR3 protein, reported with the most common genes and DNA among its rows. TCRdb's processing, not the authors', yielded these V and J calls. For this sample there are 1.5 million to 2 million distinct CDR3 sequences; around half appear just once. Jointly, the top ten make up around 2.1% of the sample.

The specimen sequenced was blood. This clonotype was obtained from a woman between 35 and 50 years old in good health. The chain links TRBV5-6 with TRBJ2-1; TRBD1 is a weak D gene call, 5 bases matching. The CDR3 protein sequence reads: CASSLRGYTSVGFF. The nucleotide sequence reads TGTGCCAGCAGCTTGAGGGGTTATACGAGTGTGGGGTTCTTC.